A selection of T cell receptor beta chains follows, all from one sample in a study of shared clonotypes between healthy human individuals. Sequenced by immunoSEQ multiplex PCR; TCRdb stores in-frame clones only, minus some. The sample holds roughly 500,000 clones, more than 95% seen once. Sequencing was performed on naive CD4+ T cells sorted from blood. These receptors all come from a woman aged 25 to 45 in good health. Both conserved end residues are part of each CDR3. The D gene is left open where the match is weak. For some rows the clone size is stated as once, few or many, or as a class when expanded; others skip it.

j_call clone_size d_call v_call cdr3_aa cdr3_nt
TRBJ1-1 NA NA TRBV29-1 CSVVRLKNTEAFF TGCAGCGTTGTCCGTCTTAAGAACACTGAAGCTTTCTTT
TRBJ2-1 NA TRBD2 TRBV6-4 CASSEAGGYYNEQFF TGTGCCAGCAGTGAGGCGGGAGGATACTACAATGAGCAGTTCTTC
TRBJ1-2 NA NA TRBV6-1 CASSTTQVDYGYTF TGTGCCAGCAGCACAACCCAGGTAGACTATGGCTACACCTTC
TRBJ2-5 NA TRBD2 TRBV18 CASSPLAGVGETQYF TGTGCCAGCTCACCGTTAGCGGGAGTCGGGGAGACCCAGTACTTC
TRBJ2-5 NA NA TRBV15 CATSRDRTKETQYF TGTGCCACCAGCAGAGATAGGACTAAAGAGACCCAGTACTTC
TRBJ2-7 NA TRBD2 TRBV28 CASGLAGTYEQYF TGTGCCTCGGGACTAGCGGGAACCTACGAGCAGTACTTC
TRBJ1-5 NA TRBD1 TRBV28 CASRITGVVNQPQHF TGTGCCAGCAGGATAACAGGGGTTGTCAATCAGCCCCAGCATTTT
TRBJ2-7 once TRBD1 TRBV28 CASRDRGWEQYF TGTGCCAGCAGGGACAGGGGTTGGGAGCAGTACTTC
TRBJ2-7 NA TRBD2 TRBV10-3 CAISEFQTSGRTLGHEQYF TGTGCCATCAGTGAGTTTCAGACTAGCGGGAGGACCCTAGGCCACGAGCAGTACTTC
TRBJ2-2 NA NA TRBV7-2 CASSLDNRGGTGELFF TGTGCCAGCAGCTTAGATAACAGGGGAGGTACCGGGGAGCTGTTTTTT
TRBJ2-7 NA TRBD1 TRBV27 CASSFGQGSDEQYF TGTGCCAGCAGTTTCGGACAGGGTTCCGACGAGCAGTACTTC
TRBJ2-3 NA TRBD1 TRBV19 CASSIPGQGAEDTQYF TGTGCCAGTAGTATACCGGGACAGGGGGCTGAGGATACGCAGTATTTT
TRBJ1-1 NA TRBD1 TRBV5-1 CASSRFGTGGLNTEAFF TGCGCCAGCAGCAGATTTGGGACAGGGGGTCTAAACACTGAAGCTTTCTTT
TRBJ2-5 NA TRBD2 TRBV5-4 CASSLGATSAQETQYF TGTGCCAGCAGCTTGGGAGCGACTAGCGCCCAAGAGACCCAGTACTTC
TRBJ2-5 NA TRBD2 TRBV14 CASSQGSLAGRETQYF TGTGCCAGCAGCCAAGGGAGCCTAGCGGGGAGGGAGACCCAGTACTTC
TRBJ2-7 once NA TRBV5-1 CASSPSGSASYEQYF TGCGCCAGCAGCCCATCAGGTTCGGCGTCCTACGAGCAGTACTTC
TRBJ2-1 NA NA TRBV27 CASSVHGFNNEQFF TGTGCCAGCAGTGTTCATGGATTTAACAATGAGCAGTTCTTC
TRBJ1-5 NA NA TRBV15 CATSRGGKGVQPQHF TGTGCCACCAGCAGAGGCGGAAAGGGTGTACAGCCCCAGCATTTT
TRBJ2-1 NA NA TRBV5-1 CASSLIIGDNEQFF TGCGCCAGCAGCTTGATTATTGGGGACAATGAGCAGTTCTTC
TRBJ1-6 NA NA TRBV11-2 CASSFLDYNSPLHF TGTGCCAGCAGCTTCTTAGACTATAATTCACCCCTCCACTTT
TRBJ2-7 NA NA TRBV30 CAWSPGTHEQYF TGTGCCTGGAGTCCGGGGACTCACGAGCAGTACTTC
TRBJ1-2 NA NA TRBV28 CASSLGQFVYGYTF TGTGCCAGCAGTTTGGGCCAGTTCGTCTATGGCTACACCTTC
TRBJ2-1 once TRBD2 TRBV6-5 CASSWTSAYNEQFF TGTGCCAGCAGTTGGACTAGCGCCTACAATGAGCAGTTCTTC
TRBJ2-2 NA TRBD1 TRBV5-8 CASSLAGTGYTGELFF TGTGCCAGCAGCTTGGCCGGGACAGGGTACACCGGGGAGCTGTTTTTT
TRBJ2-2 NA NA TRBV28 CASTPPLGSGNTGELFF TGTGCCAGCACCCCTCCACTCGGGTCGGGGAACACCGGGGAGCTGTTTTTT
TRBJ1-2 NA TRBD1 TRBV7-2 CASSRTFTGDYGYTF TGTGCCAGCAGCCGGACCTTCACAGGGGACTATGGCTACACCTTC
TRBJ2-4 NA NA TRBV7-2 CASSLIGAGIQYF TGTGCCAGCAGCTTAATCGGGGCGGGCATTCAGTACTTC
TRBJ2-5 NA NA TRBV28 CASSGTEKETQYF TGTGCCAGCAGTGGGACGGAAAAAGAGACCCAGTACTTC
TRBJ1-5 NA NA TRBV30 CAWSHMTGYQPQHF TGTGCCTGGAGCCATATGACAGGTTATCAGCCCCAGCATTTT
TRBJ2-2 once NA TRBV6-5 CASRQPGNTGELFF TGTGCCAGCAGGCAGCCGGGTAACACCGGGGAGCTGTTTTTT
TRBJ2-1 NA TRBD1 TRBV27 CASSKRDRSTSYNEQFF TGTGCCAGCAGTAAGAGGGACAGATCTACCTCCTACAATGAGCAGTTCTTC
TRBJ1-2 few NA TRBV27 CASSPPGGLDGYTF TGTGCCAGCAGTCCCCCGGGGGGATTAGATGGCTACACCTTC
TRBJ2-7 NA NA TRBV7-6 CASSQEGRSSYEQYF TGTGCCAGCAGCCAAGAGGGGCGAAGCTCCTACGAGCAGTACTTC
TRBJ2-7 NA NA TRBV27 CASNRQGYF TGTGCCAGCAATAGGCAGGGGTACTTC